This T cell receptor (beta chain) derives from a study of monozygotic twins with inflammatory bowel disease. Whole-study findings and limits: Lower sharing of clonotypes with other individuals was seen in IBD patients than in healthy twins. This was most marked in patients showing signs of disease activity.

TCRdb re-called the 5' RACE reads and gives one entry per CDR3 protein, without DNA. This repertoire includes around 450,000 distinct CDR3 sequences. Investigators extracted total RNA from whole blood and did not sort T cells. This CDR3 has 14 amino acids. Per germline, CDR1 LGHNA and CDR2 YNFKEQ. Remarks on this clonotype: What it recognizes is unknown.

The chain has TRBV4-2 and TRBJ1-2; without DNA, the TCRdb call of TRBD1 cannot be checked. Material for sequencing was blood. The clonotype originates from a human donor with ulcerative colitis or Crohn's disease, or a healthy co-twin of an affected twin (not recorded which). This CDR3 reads CASSSRDRDYGYTF.